This TCR beta chain was documented in a study of OX40 agonist ivuxolimab in advanced cancers. Study-wide context: At doses from 0.01 to 10 mg/kg, patients were given intravenous ivuxolimab every 2 weeks. Study-wide results and caveats: Dose levels from 0.1 to 3.0 mg/kg saw CD4+ and CD8+ blood T cells expand clonally by week 6.

Produced via immunoSEQ multiplex PCR; TCRdb's table is partial and in-frame only. The table lists some 96,000 clones, about 88% of them singletons. The V and J ends lost 3 bases and 2 bases respectively, with 10 bases between them. The CDR3 is made up of 14 amino acids. The germline V gene encodes CDR1 SGHRS and CDR2 YFSETQ. Points on this clone: What it recognizes is unknown.

This receptor was obtained from an adult with an advanced solid tumor such as melanoma, head and neck, liver or kidney cancer. Material: CD4+ or CD8+ T cells sorted from blood, obtained in a trial of the OX40 agonist ivuxolimab. This chain uses TRBV5-1 with TRBJ2-3; D might be TRBD1 (6 bases). This CDR3 reads CASSSDRPTDTQYF. In DNA form, the CDR3 reads TGCGCCAGCAGCTCCGACAGGCCCACAGATACGCAGTATTTT. The full variable domain, rest sourced from reference TRBV5-1 and TRBJ2-3, is KAGVTQTPRYLIKTRGQQVTLSCSPISGHRSVSWYQQTPGQGLQFLFEYFSETQRNKGNFPGRFSGRQFSNSRSEMNVSTLELGDSALYLCASSSDRPTDTQYFGPGTRLTVL.